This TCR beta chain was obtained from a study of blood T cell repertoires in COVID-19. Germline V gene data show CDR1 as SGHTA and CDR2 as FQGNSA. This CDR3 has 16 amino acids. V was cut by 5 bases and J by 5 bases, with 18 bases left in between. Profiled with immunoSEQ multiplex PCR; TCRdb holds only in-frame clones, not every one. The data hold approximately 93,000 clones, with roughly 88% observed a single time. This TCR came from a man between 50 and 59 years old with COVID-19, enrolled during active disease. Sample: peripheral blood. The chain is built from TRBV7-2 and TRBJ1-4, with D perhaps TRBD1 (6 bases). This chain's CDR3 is CASSPFRRGSNEKLFF. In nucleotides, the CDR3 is TGTGCCAGCAGCCCATTTCGAAGGGGGTCGAATGAAAAACTGTTTTTT.